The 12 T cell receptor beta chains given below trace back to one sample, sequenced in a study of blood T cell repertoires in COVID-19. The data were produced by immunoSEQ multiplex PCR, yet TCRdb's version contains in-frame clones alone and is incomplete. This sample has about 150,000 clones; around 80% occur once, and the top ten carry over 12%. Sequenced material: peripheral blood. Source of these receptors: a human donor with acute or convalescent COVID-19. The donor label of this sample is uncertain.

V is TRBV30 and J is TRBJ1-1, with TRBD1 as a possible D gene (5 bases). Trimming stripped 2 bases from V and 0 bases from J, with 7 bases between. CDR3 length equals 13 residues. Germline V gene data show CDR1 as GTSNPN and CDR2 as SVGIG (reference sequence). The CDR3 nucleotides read TGTGCCTGGAGTCCACAGGTGAACACTGAAGCTTTCTTT. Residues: CAWSPQVNTEAFF.

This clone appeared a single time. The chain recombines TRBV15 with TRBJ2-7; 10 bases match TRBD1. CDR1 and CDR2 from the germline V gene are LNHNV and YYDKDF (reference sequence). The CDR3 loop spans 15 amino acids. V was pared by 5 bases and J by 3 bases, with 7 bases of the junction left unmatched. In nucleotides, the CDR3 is TGTGCCACCAGCTTATCCCGGGACAGGGGCTACGAGCAGTACTTC. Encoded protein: CATSLSRDRGYEQYF.

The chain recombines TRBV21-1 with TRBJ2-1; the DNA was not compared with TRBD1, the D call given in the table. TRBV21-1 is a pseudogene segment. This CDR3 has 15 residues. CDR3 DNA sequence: TGTGCCAGCAGCAAAGGACAGGGACCCTACAATGAGCAGTTCTTC. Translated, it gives CASSKGQGPYNEQFF.

The CDR3 is CASSYARGGTQYF. In DNA, the CDR3 is TGTGCCAGCAGTTACGCCCGGGGAGGGACCCAGTACTTC. The chain recombines TRBV6-5 with TRBJ2-5; D may be TRBD2 (6 bases). The CDR3 totals 13 residues. CDR1 is MNHEY and CDR2 is SVGAGI in the germline V gene. V was shortened by 2 bases and J by 7 bases, with 11 bases between the two germline ends.

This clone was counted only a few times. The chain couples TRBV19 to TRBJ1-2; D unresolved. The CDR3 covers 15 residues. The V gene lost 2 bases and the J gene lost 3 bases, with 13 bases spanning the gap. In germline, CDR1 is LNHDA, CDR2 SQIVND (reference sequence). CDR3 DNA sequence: TGTGCCAGTAGTATAAGTCCTCGTTCGGACTATGGCTACACCTTC. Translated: CASSISPRSDYGYTF. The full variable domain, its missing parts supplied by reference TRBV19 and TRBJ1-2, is DGGITQSPKYLFRKEGQNVTLSCEQNLNHDAMYWYRQDPGQGLRLIYYSQIVNDFQKGDIAEGYSVSREKKESFPLTVTSAQKNPTAFYLCASSISPRSDYGYTFGSGTRLTVV.

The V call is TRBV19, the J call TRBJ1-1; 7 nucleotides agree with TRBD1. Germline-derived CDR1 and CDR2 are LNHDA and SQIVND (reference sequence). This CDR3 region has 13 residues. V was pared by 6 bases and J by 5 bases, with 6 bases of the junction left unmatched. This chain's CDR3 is CASRDRVDTEAFF. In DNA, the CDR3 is TGTGCCAGTAGAGACAGGGTGGATACTGAAGCTTTCTTT.

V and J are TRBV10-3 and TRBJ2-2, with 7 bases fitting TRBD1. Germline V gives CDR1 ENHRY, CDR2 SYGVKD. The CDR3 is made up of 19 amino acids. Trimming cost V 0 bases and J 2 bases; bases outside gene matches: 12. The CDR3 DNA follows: TGTGCCATCAGTGAGTCCGGTAGATTTGGACAGGTTAACACCGGGGAGCTGTTTTTT. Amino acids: CAISESGRFGQVNTGELFF.

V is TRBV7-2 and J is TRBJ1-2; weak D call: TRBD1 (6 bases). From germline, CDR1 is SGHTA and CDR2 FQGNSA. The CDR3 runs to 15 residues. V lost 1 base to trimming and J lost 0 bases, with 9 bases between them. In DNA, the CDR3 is TGTGCCAGCAGCTTAGACAGGGAAGCTAACTATGGCTACACCTTC. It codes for CASSLDREANYGYTF.

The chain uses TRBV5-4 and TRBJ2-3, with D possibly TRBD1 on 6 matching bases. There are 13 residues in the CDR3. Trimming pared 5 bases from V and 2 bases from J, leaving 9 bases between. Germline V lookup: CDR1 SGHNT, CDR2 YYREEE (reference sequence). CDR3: CASRDSSTDTQYF. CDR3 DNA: TGTGCCAGCAGGGACAGCTCCACAGATACGCAGTATTTT. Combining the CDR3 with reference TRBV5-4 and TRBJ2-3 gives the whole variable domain ETGVTQSPTHLIKTRGQQVTLRCSSQSGHNTVSWYQQALGQGPQFIFQYYREEENGRGNFPPRFSGLQFPNYSSELNVNALELDDSALYLCASRDSSTDTQYFGPGTRLTVL.

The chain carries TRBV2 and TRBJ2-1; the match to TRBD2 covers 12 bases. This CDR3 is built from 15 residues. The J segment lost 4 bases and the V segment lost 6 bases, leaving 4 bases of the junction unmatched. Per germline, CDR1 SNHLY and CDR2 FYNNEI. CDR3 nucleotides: TGTGCCAGCAGCGAGCTAGCGGGGGGGTACAATGAGCAGTTCTTC. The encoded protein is CASSELAGGYNEQFF.

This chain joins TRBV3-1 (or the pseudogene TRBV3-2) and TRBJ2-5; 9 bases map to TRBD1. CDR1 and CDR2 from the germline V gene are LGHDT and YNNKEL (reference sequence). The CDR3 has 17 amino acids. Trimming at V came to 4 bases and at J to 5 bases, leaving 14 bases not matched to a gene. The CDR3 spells CASSLMTGGAVRETQYF. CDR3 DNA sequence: TGTGCCAGCAGCCTAATGACAGGGGGGGCAGTGAGGGAGACCCAGTACTTC.

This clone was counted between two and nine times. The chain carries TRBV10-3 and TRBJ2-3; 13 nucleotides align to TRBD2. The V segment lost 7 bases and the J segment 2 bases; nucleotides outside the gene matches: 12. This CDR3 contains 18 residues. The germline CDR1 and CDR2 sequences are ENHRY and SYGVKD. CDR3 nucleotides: TGTGCCATCACCCCCTCTCCCGGGACTAGCGGGGACACAGATACGCAGTATTTT. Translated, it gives CAITPSPGTSGDTDTQYF.